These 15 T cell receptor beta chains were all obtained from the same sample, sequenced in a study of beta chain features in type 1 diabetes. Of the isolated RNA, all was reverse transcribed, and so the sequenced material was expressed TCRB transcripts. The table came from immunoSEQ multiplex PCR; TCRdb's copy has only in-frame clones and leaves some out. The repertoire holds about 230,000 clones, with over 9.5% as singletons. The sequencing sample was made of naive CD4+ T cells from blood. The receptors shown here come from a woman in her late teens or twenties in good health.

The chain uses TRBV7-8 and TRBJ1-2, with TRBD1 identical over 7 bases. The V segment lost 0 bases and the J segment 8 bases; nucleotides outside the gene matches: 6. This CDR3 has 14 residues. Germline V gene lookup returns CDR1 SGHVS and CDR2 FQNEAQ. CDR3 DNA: TGTGCCAGCAGCTTAGCCAACAGGGGTCAAGGCTACACCTTC. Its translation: CASSLANRGQGYTF.

CDR3 sequence reads: CAWRTGAGSEAFF. Here the CDR3 DNA reads TGTGCCTGGAGGACAGGGGCAGGCTCTGAAGCTTTCTTT. V is TRBV30 and J is TRBJ1-1, with 8 bases that match TRBD1. The germline CDR1 and CDR2 sequences are GTSNPN and SVGIG (reference sequence). The length of the CDR3 is 13 residues. The trim removed 3 bases at V and 6 bases at J, leaving 6 bases unmatched.

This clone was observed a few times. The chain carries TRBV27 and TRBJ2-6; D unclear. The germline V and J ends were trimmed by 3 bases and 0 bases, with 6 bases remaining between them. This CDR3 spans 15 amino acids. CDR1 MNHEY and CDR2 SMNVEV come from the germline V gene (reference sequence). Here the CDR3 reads CASSFQSSGANVLTF. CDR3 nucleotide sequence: TGTGCCAGCAGTTTCCAGTCCTCTGGGGCCAACGTCCTGACTTTC.

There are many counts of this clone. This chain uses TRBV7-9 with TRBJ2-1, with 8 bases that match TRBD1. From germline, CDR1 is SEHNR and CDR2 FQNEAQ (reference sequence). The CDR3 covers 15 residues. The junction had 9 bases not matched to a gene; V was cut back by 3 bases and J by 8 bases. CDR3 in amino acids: CASSFDRGPVDEQFF. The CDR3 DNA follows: TGTGCCAGCAGCTTTGACAGGGGACCCGTCGATGAGCAGTTCTTC.

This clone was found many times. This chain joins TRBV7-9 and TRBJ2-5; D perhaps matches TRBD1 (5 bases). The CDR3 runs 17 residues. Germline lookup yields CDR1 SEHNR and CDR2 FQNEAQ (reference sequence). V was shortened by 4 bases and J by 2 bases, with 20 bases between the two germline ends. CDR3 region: CASSSPIGRDRQETQYF. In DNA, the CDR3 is TGTGCCAGCAGCTCCCCAATTGGCAGGGATCGTCAAGAGACCCAGTACTTC.

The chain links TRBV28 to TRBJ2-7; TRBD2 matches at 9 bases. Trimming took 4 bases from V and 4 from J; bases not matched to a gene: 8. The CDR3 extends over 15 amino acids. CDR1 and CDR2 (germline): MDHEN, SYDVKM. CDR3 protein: CASSSSSGSLYEQYF. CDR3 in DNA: TGTGCCAGCAGTTCCAGTAGCGGGAGCTTGTACGAGCAGTACTTC.

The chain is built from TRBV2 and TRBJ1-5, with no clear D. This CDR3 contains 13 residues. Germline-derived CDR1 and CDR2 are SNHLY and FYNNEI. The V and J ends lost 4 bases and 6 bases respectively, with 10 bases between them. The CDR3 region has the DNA TGTGCCAGCAGTGTTTACGTCAGTCAGCCCCAGCATTTT. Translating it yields CASSVYVSQPQHF. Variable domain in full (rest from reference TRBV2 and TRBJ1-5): EPEVTQTPSHQVTQMGQEVILRCVPISNHLYFYWYRQILGQKVEFLVSFYNNEISEKSEIFDDQFSVERPDGSNFTLKIRSTKLEDSAMYFCASSVYVSQPQHFGDGTRLSIL.

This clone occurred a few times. The CDR3 is CAWRPGQGRDQPQHF. DNA of the CDR3: TGTGCCTGGAGACCAGGACAGGGTCGGGATCAGCCCCAGCATTTT. The chain couples TRBV30 to TRBJ1-5; 8 bases agree with TRBD1. The germline V gene encodes CDR1 GTSNPN and CDR2 SVGIG (reference sequence). The CDR3 contains 15 residues. The ends lost 3 bases at V and 5 bases at J; junction bases unmatched: 9.

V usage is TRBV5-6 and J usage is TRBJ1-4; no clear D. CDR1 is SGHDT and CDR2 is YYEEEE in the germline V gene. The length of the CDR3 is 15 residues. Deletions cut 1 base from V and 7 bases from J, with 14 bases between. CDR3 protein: CASSLFVLTREKLFF. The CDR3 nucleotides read TGTGCCAGCAGCTTGTTTGTGTTAACGCGTGAAAAACTGTTTTTT.

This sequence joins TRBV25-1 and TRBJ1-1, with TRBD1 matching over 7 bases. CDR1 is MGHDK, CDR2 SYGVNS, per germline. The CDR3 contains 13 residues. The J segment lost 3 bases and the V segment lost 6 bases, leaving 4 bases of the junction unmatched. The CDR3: CASRQGGDTEAFF. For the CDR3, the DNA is TGTGCCAGCAGGCAGGGGGGCGACACTGAAGCTTTCTTT.

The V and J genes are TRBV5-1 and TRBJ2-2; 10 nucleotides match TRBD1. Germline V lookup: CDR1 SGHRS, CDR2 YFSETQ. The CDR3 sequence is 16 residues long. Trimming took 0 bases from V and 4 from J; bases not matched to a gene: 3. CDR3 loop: CASSLGTGGSTGELFF. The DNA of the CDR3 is TGCGCCAGCAGCTTGGGGACAGGGGGAAGCACCGGGGAGCTGTTTTTT.

CDR3 amino acids: CASSAGTSGRARDTQYF. The CDR3 DNA is TGTGCCAGCAGCGCCGGGACTAGCGGGAGGGCCCGGGATACGCAGTATTTT. The chain couples TRBV9 to TRBJ2-3; 16 bases are a match to TRBD2. Per germline, CDR1 SGDLS and CDR2 YYNGEE. Trimming cost V 3 bases and J 6 bases; bases outside gene matches: 7. The CDR3 extends over 17 amino acids.

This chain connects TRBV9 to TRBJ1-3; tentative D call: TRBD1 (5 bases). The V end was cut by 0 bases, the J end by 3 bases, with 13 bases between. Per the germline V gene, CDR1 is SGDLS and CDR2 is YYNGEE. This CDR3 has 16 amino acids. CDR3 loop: CASSVGGRTVGNTIYF. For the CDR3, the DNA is TGTGCCAGCAGCGTAGGGGGCAGGACGGTTGGAAACACCATATATTTT.

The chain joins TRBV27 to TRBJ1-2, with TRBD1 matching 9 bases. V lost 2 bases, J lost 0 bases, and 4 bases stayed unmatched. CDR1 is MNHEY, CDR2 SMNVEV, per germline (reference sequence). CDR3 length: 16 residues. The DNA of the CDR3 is TGTGCCAGCAGTTTAGGGACAGGGCGAGCTAACTATGGCTACACCTTC. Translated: CASSLGTGRANYGYTF.

Written as DNA, the CDR3 is TGCAGCGTTGAAGGGACAGGGGTCCAGAACACTGAAGCTTTCTTT. Encoded protein: CSVEGTGVQNTEAFF. The rearrangement joins TRBV29-1 to TRBJ1-1, with TRBD1 identical over 9 bases. V lost 1 base, J lost 1 base, and 4 bases stayed unmatched. The CDR3 covers 15 residues. The germline V gene encodes CDR1 SQVTM and CDR2 ANQGSEA.